This TCR beta chain was sequenced for a study of blood T cells in healthy people across ages. Whole-study findings and limits: Naive T cell percentage and TCR beta diversity correlated strongly. Greater diversity and more naive CD4+ cells were seen in long-lived donors than in aged donors.

As concerns this clonotype: What it recognizes is unknown.

Next came a second PCR, run for about 7 to 12 cycles, which used a sample-barcoded 5' primer along with a J-beta primer mix. MiXCR, run by TCRdb on the 5' RACE reads, gives a single entry per CDR3 protein. This table holds some 1.5 million distinct CDR3 sequences, about 28% found once. This clonotype originated in a woman aged 25 to 39 in good health. The sequencing sample was made of blood.

The CDR3 sequence is CASKTVGSGNTIYF. CDR3 DNA: TGTGCCAGCAAAACCGTCGGCTCTGGAAACACCATATATTTT. The chain is built from TRBV6-1 and TRBJ1-3; D not certain. With 7 bases removed from V and 0 bases from J, the gap between germline ends came to 10 bases. Germline CDR1 MNHNS, CDR2 SASEGT. The CDR3 length is 14 residues.